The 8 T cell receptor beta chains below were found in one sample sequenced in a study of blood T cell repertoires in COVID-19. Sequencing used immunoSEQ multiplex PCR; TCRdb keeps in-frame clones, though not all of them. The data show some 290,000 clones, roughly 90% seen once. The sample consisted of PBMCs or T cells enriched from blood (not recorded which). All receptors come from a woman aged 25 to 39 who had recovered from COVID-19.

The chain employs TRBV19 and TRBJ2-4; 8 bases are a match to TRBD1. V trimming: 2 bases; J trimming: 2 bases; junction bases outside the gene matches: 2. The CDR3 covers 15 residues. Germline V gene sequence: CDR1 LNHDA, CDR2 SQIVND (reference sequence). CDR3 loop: CASSIQGATKNIQYF. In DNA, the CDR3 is TGTGCCAGTAGTATACAGGGGGCAACCAAAAACATTCAGTACTTC.

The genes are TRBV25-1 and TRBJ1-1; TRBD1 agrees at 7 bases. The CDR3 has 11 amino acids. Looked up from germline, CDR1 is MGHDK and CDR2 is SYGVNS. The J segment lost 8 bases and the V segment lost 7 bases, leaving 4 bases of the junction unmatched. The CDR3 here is CASTAGGEAFF. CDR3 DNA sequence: TGTGCCAGCACCGCAGGGGGAGAAGCTTTCTTT.

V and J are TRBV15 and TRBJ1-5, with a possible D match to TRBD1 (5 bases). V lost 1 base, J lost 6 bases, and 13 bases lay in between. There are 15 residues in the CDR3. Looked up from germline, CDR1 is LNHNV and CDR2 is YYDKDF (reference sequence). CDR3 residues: CATSRVRAGGQPQHF. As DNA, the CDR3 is TGTGCCACCAGCAGAGTGAGGGCCGGGGGTCAGCCCCAGCATTTT.

Here the CDR3 DNA reads TGTGCCAGCTCACCACCGGAGGAGACCCAGTACTTC. Translating gives CASSPPEETQYF. This rearrangement joins TRBV18 to TRBJ2-5; no definite D call. Germline V gene data show CDR1 as KGHSH and CDR2 as LQKENI. This CDR3 is built from 12 residues. V shed 0 bases and J shed 5 bases, with 4 bases lying between them.

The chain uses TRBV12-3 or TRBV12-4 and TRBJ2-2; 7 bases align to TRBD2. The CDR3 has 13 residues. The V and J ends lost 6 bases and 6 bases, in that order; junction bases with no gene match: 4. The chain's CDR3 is CASRGGPAGELFF. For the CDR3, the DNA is TGTGCCAGCAGGGGAGGGCCGGCCGGGGAGCTGTTTTTT.

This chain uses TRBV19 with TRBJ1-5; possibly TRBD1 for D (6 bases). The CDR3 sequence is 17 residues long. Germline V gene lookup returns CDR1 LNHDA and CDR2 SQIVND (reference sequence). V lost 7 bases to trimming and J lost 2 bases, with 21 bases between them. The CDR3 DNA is TGTGCCAGTAACATGCCAGGGGAAAATCGGGGCAATCAGCCCCAGCATTTT. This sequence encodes CASNMPGENRGNQPQHF.

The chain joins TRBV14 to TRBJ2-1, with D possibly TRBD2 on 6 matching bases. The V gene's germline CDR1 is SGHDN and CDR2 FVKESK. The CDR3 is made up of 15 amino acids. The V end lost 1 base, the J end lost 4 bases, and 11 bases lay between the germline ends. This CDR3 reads CASSQGRGPYNEQFF. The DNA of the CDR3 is TGTGCCAGCAGCCAAGGGCGGGGACCATACAATGAGCAGTTCTTC.

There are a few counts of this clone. Here the CDR3 reads CASSAQGDSYEQYF. The CDR3 DNA reads as TGTGCCAGCAGCGCCCAGGGTGATTCCTACGAGCAGTACTTC. The V and J genes are TRBV9 and TRBJ2-7; D is perhaps TRBD1 (5 bases). Germline CDR1 is SGDLS and CDR2 is YYNGEE. The V end was cut by 3 bases, the J end by 1 base, with 11 bases between. The CDR3 contains 14 residues.